Listed below are T cell receptor beta chains from one sample, sequenced in a study of blood T cell repertoires in COVID-19. TCRdb's copy holds only in-frame clones and misses some; the assay was immunoSEQ multiplex PCR. The sample has roughly 110,000 clones; more than 65% are singletons. The material sequenced was peripheral blood. The receptors were gathered from a man in his fifties or sixties with acute or convalescent COVID-19. The CDR3 runs from the conserved cysteine through the conserved F or W. The order of the fields is CDR3 length, clone size, V gene, J gene, D gene, CDR3 DNA, CDR3 protein. D genes are given only for firm matches. Not every row has a clone size; where given, it reads once, few, many or a size class.

>15|.|TRBV5-6|TRBJ1-1|TRBD1
TGTGCCAGCAGCTTACAGGGGCTTTTGAACACTGAAGCTTTCTTT
CASSLQGLLNTEAFF
>15|.|TRBV6-5|TRBJ1-5|.
TGTGCCAGCACCCCAGGGAGGGGCAGCAATCAGCCCCAGCATTTT
CASTPGRGSNQPQHF
>13|.|TRBV4-1|TRBJ1-2|.
TGCGCCAGCAGCCAAGCCTCCTCGAGGGGCTACACCTTC
CASSQASSRGYTF
>15|.|TRBV28|TRBJ1-2|.
TGTGCCACAGGACGGGAAGGGGGGGCAAGCTATGGCTACACCTTC
CATGREGGASYGYTF
>15|.|TRBV5-6|TRBJ1-1|.
TGTGCCAGCAGCCCCAGAGGGTCTTTGAACACTGAAGCTTTCTTT
CASSPRGSLNTEAFF
>13|once|TRBV10-1|TRBJ2-5|TRBD1
TGCGCCACCAGCGACAGGGTTGAAGAGACCCAGTACTTC
CATSDRVEETQYF
>15|.|TRBV18|TRBJ1-1|.
TGTGCCAGCTCACCTAACTCGGACAGACGGACTGAAGCTTTCTTT
CASSPNSDRRTEAFF
>14|.|TRBV18|TRBJ1-2|TRBD1
TGTGCCAGCTCACCGACAGGGGGTAACTATGGCTACACCTTC
CASSPTGGNYGYTF
>14|.|TRBV2|TRBJ1-6|TRBD1
TGTGCCAGCGGAATCGGACAGGGGAATTCACCCCTCCACTTT
CASGIGQGNSPLHF
>13|.|TRBV29-1|TRBJ2-5|.
TGCAGCGTTGCGACAGGTAGCCAAGAGACCCAGTACTTC
CSVATGSQETQYF
>14|few|TRBV5-1|TRBJ1-4|.
TGCGCCAGCAGCTCGGGCGGGGGTAATGAAAAACTGTTTTTT
CASSSGGGNEKLFF
>16|.|TRBV6-1|TRBJ1-4|TRBD1
TGTGCCAGCAGTGCCGACAGGGGGCTGTTAAATGAAAAACTGTTTTTT
CASSADRGLLNEKLFF
>13|.|TRBV2|TRBJ2-2|.
TGTGCCAGCAGTAGGAGGGTGGCCGGGGAGCTGTTTTTT
CASSRRVAGELFF
>13|.|TRBV7-7|TRBJ2-2|.
TGTGCCAGCAGCTTAGAGCCCACCGGGGAGCTGTTTTTT
CASSLEPTGELFF
>14|few|TRBV4-1|TRBJ1-5|.
TGCGCCAGCAGCCAGGCGGATAGCAATCAGCCCCAGCATTTT
CASSQADSNQPQHF
>12|.|TRBV2|TRBJ1-2|.
TGTGCCAGCAGCCCAGGGGTCTATGGCTACACCTTC
CASSPGVYGYTF
>14|.|TRBV5-1|TRBJ1-1|TRBD1
TGCGCCAGCAGCCTCGGGACAGGGGGCTCGGAAGCTTTCTTT
CASSLGTGGSEAFF